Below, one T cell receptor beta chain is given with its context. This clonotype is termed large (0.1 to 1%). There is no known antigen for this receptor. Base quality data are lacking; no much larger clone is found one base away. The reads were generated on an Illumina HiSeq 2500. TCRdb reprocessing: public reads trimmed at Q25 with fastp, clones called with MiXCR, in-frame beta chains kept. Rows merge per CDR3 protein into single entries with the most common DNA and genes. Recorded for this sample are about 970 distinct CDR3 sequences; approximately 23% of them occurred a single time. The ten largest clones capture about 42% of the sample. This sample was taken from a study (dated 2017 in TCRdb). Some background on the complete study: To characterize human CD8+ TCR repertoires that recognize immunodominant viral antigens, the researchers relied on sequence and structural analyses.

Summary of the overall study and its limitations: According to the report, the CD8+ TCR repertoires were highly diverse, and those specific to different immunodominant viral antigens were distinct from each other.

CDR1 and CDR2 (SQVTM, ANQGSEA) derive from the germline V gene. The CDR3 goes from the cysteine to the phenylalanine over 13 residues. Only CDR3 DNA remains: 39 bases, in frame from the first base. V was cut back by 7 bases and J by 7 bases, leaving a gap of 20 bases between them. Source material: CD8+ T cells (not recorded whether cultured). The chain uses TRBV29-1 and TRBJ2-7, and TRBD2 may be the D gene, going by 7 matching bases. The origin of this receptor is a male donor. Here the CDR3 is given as CSGLALGGEEQYF. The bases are TGCAGCGGCCTGGCTTTAGGGGGGGAAGAGCAGTACTTC.